A single TCR beta chain is shown here with its context. What it binds is not known. The study ran its PCR with 60 Vbeta and 13 Jbeta primers. Only in-frame clones appear in the TCRdb table, and some are missing; sequencing was by immunoSEQ multiplex PCR. There are tens of thousands of clones in the sample, with approximately 3.5% held by the top ten. This entry comes from a study of cytomegalovirus exposure and HLA in healthy donors. Study-level results: Investigators reported 150 to 200 TCR beta chains as tied to cytomegalovirus. Association of some 18,000 TCR beta sequences with HLA alleles was found at 0.05 false discovery rate in a later analysis.

CDR1 is MDHEN and CDR2 is SYDVKM in the germline V gene. Trimming removed 5 bases at V and 0 bases at J, with 8 bases between. The CDR3 contains 14 residues. Source material: PBMCs. The clonotype comes from a man aged 35 to 55 in good health and CMV-seronegative. This chain links TRBV28 with TRBJ1-5; D is uncertain. CDR3 residues: CASSRLFSNQPQHF. Written as DNA, the CDR3 is TGTGCCAGCAGTCGACTCTTTAGCAATCAGCCCCAGCATTTT.